One T cell receptor (beta chain) is described in this entry. Its target is not known. This record comes from a study of cytomegalovirus exposure and HLA in healthy donors. Study in general: Out of fewer than 400 genotyped donors, 81% belonged to the Caucasian-associated ancestry cluster.

Study-wide results and limits: As a later analysis revealed, the rate of TCR association differed by HLA locus, with DRB1 most and HLA-C fewest. Sequences of the TCR beta chain were said to predict the HLA-A and HLA-B alleles of most subjects accurately.

Both 60 Vbeta primers and 13 Jbeta primers went into the PCR. The method was immunoSEQ multiplex PCR; TCRdb's version includes in-frame clones alone and lacks a portion of them. Of 110,000 to 150,000 clones detected, roughly four fifths appear once; the ten largest clones hold 3% to 3.5%. J lost 8 bases, V lost 1 base, and 3 bases had no gene match. This CDR3 region has 15 residues. The germline V gene has CDR1 SGHTA and CDR2 FQGNSA. The rearrangement links TRBV7-2 to TRBJ1-4, with 11 positions matching TRBD1. Material: PBMCs. This TCR derives from a male donor in good health and CMV-seronegative. Here the CDR3 reads CASSLDGTGGEKLFF. In DNA, the CDR3 is TGTGCCAGCAGCTTAGACGGGACAGGGGGAGAAAAACTGTTTTTT.